These T cell receptor beta chains were read from a single sample in a study of cytomegalovirus exposure and HLA in healthy donors. Profiling relied on immunoSEQ multiplex PCR, and the TCRdb table lists in-frame clones only, not all of them. The repertoire consists of around 140,000 clones, with about 88% occurring once and the leading ten covering 8.7%. Sequenced input: PBMCs. Receptor source: a man younger than 30 in good health and CMV-seropositive. The CDR3 runs from the conserved cysteine through the conserved F or W. A D gene is named only where the DNA matches it firmly. The size field is filled for only some rows; it gives once, few, many or a size class.

j_call v_call clone_size d_call cdr3_aa cdr3_nt
TRBJ2-1 TRBV5-1 . . CASNQQGPYNEQFF TGCGCCAGCAACCAACAGGGCCCCTACAATGAGCAGTTCTTC
TRBJ1-3 TRBV7-9 . TRBD1 CASSSDREDTIYF TGTGCCAGCAGCTCTGACAGGGAGGACACCATATATTTT
TRBJ2-5 TRBV6-4 once . CASSAYTAGPFKRGTQYF TGTGCCAGCAGTGCCTACACGGCAGGGCCGTTTAAAAGGGGGACCCAGTACTTC
TRBJ2-2 TRBV6-6 . . CASSYREVAGELFF TGTGCCAGCAGTTACAGGGAGGTCGCCGGGGAGCTGTTTTTT
TRBJ2-7 TRBV5-6 . . CASSPRDSFLYEQYF TGTGCCAGCAGCCCACGGGACTCTTTTCTCTACGAGCAGTACTTC
TRBJ1-1 TRBV5-4 . TRBD1 CASSLAGGRGRYAEAFF TGTGCCAGCAGCTTGGCAGGGGGTAGGGGACGATACGCTGAAGCTTTCTTT
TRBJ2-5 TRBV7-7 once . CASSAGRQETQYF TGTGCCAGCAGCGCGGGCAGGCAAGAGACCCAGTACTTC
TRBJ2-7 TRBV5-6 few TRBD2 CASSLPAGVGEQYF TGTGCCAGCAGCTTGCCAGCGGGAGTCGGGGAGCAGTACTTC
TRBJ2-7 TRBV11-2 . . CASSLAGHTYEQYF TGTGCCAGCAGCTTAGCGGGACACACCTACGAGCAGTACTTC
TRBJ2-7 TRBV2 few . CASSRGEGAYEQYF TGTGCCAGCAGTCGTGGCGAAGGGGCTTACGAGCAGTACTTC
TRBJ2-3 TRBV5-6 . TRBD1 CASSQTGGSTDTQYF TGTGCCAGCAGCCAAACAGGGGGTAGCACAGATACGCAGTATTTT
TRBJ1-2 TRBV5-1 . TRBD1 CASSWTGNGYTF TGCGCCAGCAGCTGGACAGGGAATGGCTACACCTTC
TRBJ1-1 TRBV21-1 few . CASSKRRLNTEAFF TGTGCCAGCAGCAAACGTCGGTTGAACACTGAAGCTTTCTTT
TRBJ1-6 TRBV25-1 . TRBD1 CASSDTSRGRLNSPLHF TGTGCCAGCAGTGACACATCCAGGGGGCGGCTCAATTCACCCCTCCACTTT
TRBJ1-2 TRBV21-1 . . CASSSIVLDSHYGYTF TGTGCCAGCAGCTCCATCGTCCTAGATTCGCATTATGGCTACACCTTC
TRBJ2-7 TRBV2 once TRBD1 CASQQGFFYEQYF TGTGCCAGCCAACAGGGGTTCTTCTACGAGCAGTACTTC
TRBJ1-5 TRBV7-2 . TRBD1 CASSLVPQGAGQPQHF TGTGCCAGCAGCTTAGTCCCCCAGGGGGCAGGACAGCCCCAGCATTTT
TRBJ2-6 TRBV6-6 . . CASSPGPRGGANVLTF TGTGCCAGCAGCCCCGGACCGCGGGGCGGGGCCAACGTCCTGACTTTC
TRBJ2-1 TRBV5-1 . TRBD2 CASSLVGLATGEQFF TGCGCCAGCAGCTTGGTGGGACTAGCGACCGGTGAGCAGTTCTTC
TRBJ1-1 TRBV27 . . CASSFTHPGSTEAFF TGTGCCAGCAGTTTCACCCACCCGGGATCCACTGAAGCTTTCTTT
TRBJ1-2 TRBV5-6 . . CASSFRQSRSNYGYTF TGTGCCAGCAGCTTCAGACAGTCGAGGTCCAACTATGGCTACACCTTC
TRBJ1-2 TRBV19 . . CASIPSGLTTYGYTF TGTGCCAGTATCCCTTCAGGGCTTACTACCTATGGCTACACCTTC
TRBJ2-5 TRBV5-8 . TRBD2 CASSSREGWKETQYF TGTGCCAGCAGCTCGCGGGAGGGCTGGAAGGAGACCCAGTACTTC
TRBJ2-5 TRBV5-4 . . CASSFRETQYF TGTGCCAGCAGCTTTCGGGAGACCCAGTACTTC
TRBJ2-5 TRBV6-5 . . CASSYRRDPQETQYF TGTGCCAGCAGCTACAGGCGGGACCCCCAAGAGACCCAGTACTTC
TRBJ2-5 TRBV11-3 . . CASSTQDTGMRETQYF TGTGCCAGCAGCACCCAAGACACAGGAATGAGAGAGACCCAGTACTTC
TRBJ1-4 TRBV9 . . CASSGGTVNEKLFF TGTGCCAGCAGCGGGGGGACTGTTAATGAAAAACTGTTTTTT
TRBJ2-3 TRBV29-1 . . CSVGRGSEMDTQYF TGCAGCGTTGGGCGGGGCTCGGAGATGGATACGCAGTATTTT
TRBJ1-2 TRBV5-5 . TRBD1 CASSFPGQGNYGYTF TGTGCCAGCAGTTTTCCGGGACAGGGCAACTATGGCTACACCTTC
TRBJ2-7 TRBV27 . . CASSPRGVGGPHEQYF TGTGCCAGCAGCCCCAGGGGAGTGGGAGGGCCTCACGAGCAGTACTTC
TRBJ1-6 TRBV5-1 . . CASSLEQPNSPLHF TGCGCCAGCAGCTTGGAACAGCCTAATTCACCCCTCCACTTT
TRBJ1-2 TRBV23-1 . . CASSQTEVYGYTF TGCGCCAGCAGTCAAACAGAAGTCTATGGCTACACCTTC
TRBJ2-2 TRBV6-1 . . CASRKGSNTGELFF TGTGCCAGCAGAAAGGGGTCGAACACCGGGGAGCTGTTTTTT
TRBJ2-1 TRBV2 few . CASRLDRNEQFF TGTGCCAGCAGATTAGACAGGAATGAGCAGTTCTTC
TRBJ1-4 TRBV18 . . CASSREAGEKLFF TGTGCCAGCTCACGAGAGGCGGGTGAAAAACTGTTTTTT
TRBJ2-3 TRBV2 . TRBD2 CASKRLAGDTQYF TGTGCCAGCAAGCGGCTAGCGGGGGATACGCAGTATTTT
TRBJ2-1 TRBV5-1 . TRBD1 CASSLGQDRYVEQFF TGCGCCAGCAGCTTGGGGCAGGACAGGTACGTTGAGCAGTTCTTC
TRBJ2-1 TRBV2 few . CASSEMWGAYNEQFF TGTGCCAGCAGTGAAATGTGGGGGGCCTACAATGAGCAGTTCTTC
TRBJ1-3 TRBV27 . . CASSPGSGNTIYF TGTGCCAGCAGCCCAGGATCTGGAAACACCATATATTTT
TRBJ2-7 TRBV6-6 . TRBD1 CASSHTGGSSAYEQYF TGTGCCAGCAGTCATACAGGGGGTTCCTCTGCCTACGAGCAGTACTTC
TRBJ1-5 TRBV6-1 . . CASTPGTRSNQPQHF TGTGCCAGCACCCCAGGGACACGTAGCAATCAGCCCCAGCATTTT
TRBJ1-2 TRBV9 . TRBD1 CASSGRDRGAYGYTF TGTGCCAGCAGCGGCCGGGACAGGGGAGCCTATGGCTACACCTTC
TRBJ1-4 TRBV28 . TRBD1 CASSSRDRAIPSPNEKLFF TGTGCCAGCAGCTCTCGGGACAGGGCTATACCCTCCCCTAATGAAAAACTGTTTTTT
TRBJ1-2 TRBV30 . . CAWSLRRGYTF TGTGCCTGGAGTTTAAGGAGGGGCTACACCTTC
TRBJ2-7 TRBV11-3 . TRBD1 CASSLRGGGQGAYEQYF TGTGCCAGCAGCTTACGGGGCGGGGGACAGGGGGCCTACGAGCAGTACTTC
TRBJ2-5 TRBV27 . TRBD1 CASSRRQGGYQETQYF TGTGCCAGCAGTCGCCGACAGGGTGGGTACCAAGAGACCCAGTACTTC
TRBJ1-3 TRBV29-1 . TRBD1 CSVEDLGTEGNTIYF TGCAGCGTTGAAGATCTTGGGACAGAGGGAAACACCATATATTTT
TRBJ2-7 TRBV14 . . CASSQEALTYEQYF TGTGCCAGCAGCCAAGAAGCACTAACATACGAGCAGTACTTC
TRBJ2-1 TRBV7-9 . TRBD2 CASSNLAGGPTEQFF TGTGCCAGCAGCAATCTAGCGGGGGGCCCCACTGAGCAGTTCTTC
TRBJ2-3 TRBV18 . TRBD1 CASSRTGGAGTDTQYF TGTGCCAGCTCACGGACAGGGGGCGCCGGCACAGATACGCAGTATTTT
TRBJ2-7 TRBV19 once TRBD1 CASPSRDRVAYEQYF TGTGCCAGCCCTAGCCGGGACAGGGTGGCGTACGAGCAGTACTTC
TRBJ2-1 TRBV15 . TRBD2 CATSREPPTSGVYNEQFF TGTGCCACCAGCAGAGAACCCCCGACTAGCGGAGTTTACAATGAGCAGTTCTTC